This T cell receptor beta chain originates from a study of OX40 agonist ivuxolimab in advanced cancers. The CDR3 sequence is 14 residues long. Germline values: CDR1 SGHTA, CDR2 FQGTGA. V gave up 0 bases and J gave up 5 bases, with 5 bases separating them. Only in-frame clones appear in the TCRdb table, and some are missing; sequencing was by immunoSEQ multiplex PCR. In the table there are about 71,000 clones, 84% of which are singletons. The sequenced sample was CD4+ or CD8+ T cells sorted from blood, obtained in a trial of the OX40 agonist ivuxolimab. This chain uses TRBV7-3 with TRBJ1-6; D gene ambiguous. The source of this sequence is an adult with an advanced solid tumor such as melanoma, head and neck, liver or kidney cancer. This chain's CDR3 is CASSLTGDNSPLHF. The CDR3 coding sequence is TGTGCCAGCAGCTTAACGGGCGATAATTCACCCCTCCACTTT.